This TCR beta chain was captured by sequencing in a study of cytomegalovirus exposure and HLA in healthy donors. Germline lookup yields CDR1 LGHNA and CDR2 YSLEER. Trimming stripped 0 bases from V and 8 bases from J, with 8 bases between. This CDR3 comprises 13 residues. In regard to this clone: Its matching antigen is unknown.

PCR involved 60 Vbeta and 13 Jbeta primers. Sequencing was performed with immunoSEQ multiplex PCR; in TCRdb, only in-frame clones are kept and a portion is missing. Of under 150,000 clones listed, 79% were seen once; the top ten hold 2%. General observations from the study: With further analysis later on, most CMV-associated TCR beta chains appeared HLA-restricted. Earlier analysis yielded a pattern in which most TCR beta V segments were productive about 90% or about 30% of the time. Among TCR beta chains of equal frequency, HLA-associated ones were more clonally expanded in a later analysis.

The sequence was obtained from a man between 18 and 29 years old in good health and CMV-seronegative. Input material: PBMCs. The chain is built from TRBV4-3 and TRBJ2-1; D may be TRBD2 (6 bases). The CDR3 DNA is TGCGCCAGCAGCCAAGAACTAGCAGATGAGCAGTTCTTC. It is translated as CASSQELADEQFF.